This entry features one T cell receptor beta chain sequence. Its cognate antigen is unknown. In germline, CDR1 is SGDLS, CDR2 YYNGEE. The CDR3 sequence is 16 residues long. Trimming took off 7 bases at V and 4 bases at J, with 22 bases between the two ends. The PCR ran on 60 Vbeta and 13 Jbeta primers. Libraries were prepared by immunoSEQ multiplex PCR; TCRdb keeps only in-frame clonotypes and omits some of them. Of about 76,000 clones listed, 60% to 75% are singletons. This sample stems from a study of cytomegalovirus exposure and HLA in healthy donors. Points from the study as a whole: Roughly uniform depth of sequencing across donors was assumed in presence/absence analyses.

This receptor was taken from a woman in her thirties or forties in good health and CMV-seropositive. The sequencing sample was made of PBMCs. The rearrangement joins TRBV9 to TRBJ2-3; D possibly corresponds to TRBD2 (5 bases). This CDR3 is CASQRGLPGNPDTQYF. The CDR3 region has the DNA TGTGCCAGCCAAAGAGGGCTACCCGGGAACCCAGATACGCAGTATTTT.